These 7 T cell receptor beta chains came from one sample sequenced in a study of OX40 agonist ivuxolimab in advanced cancers. The data were produced by immunoSEQ multiplex PCR, yet TCRdb's version contains in-frame clones alone and is incomplete. The profile shows roughly 92,000 clones, 75% to 95% of them singletons. Sequences were derived from CD4+ or CD8+ T cells sorted from blood, sampled in a trial of the OX40 agonist ivuxolimab. These receptors were taken from an adult with an advanced solid tumor such as melanoma, head and neck, liver or kidney cancer.

The chain carries TRBV5-3 and TRBJ2-7; 10 bases are a match to TRBD2. TRBV5-3 is classed as an ORF, of uncertain function. The CDR3 runs to 15 residues. With V trimmed by 3 bases and J by 0 bases, 3 bases remained unmatched. CDR3 amino acids: CARSWTSGRSYEQYF. The CDR3 DNA sequence: TGTGCCAGAAGCTGGACTAGCGGACGCTCCTACGAGCAGTACTTC.

This sequence joins TRBV19 and TRBJ1-5; D might be TRBD1 (5 bases). The CDR3 is 15 amino acids. Germline CDR1 reads LNHDA; CDR2 reads SQIVND (reference sequence). V was shortened by 7 bases and J by 0 bases, with 13 bases between the two germline ends. The CDR3 bases are TGTGCCAGTAAGGGACGTCCTTATAGCAATCAGCCCCAGCATTTT. Translated: CASKGRPYSNQPQHF.

Notes on this clone: A junction end diverges from the germline sequence, so it may reflect a read error. This chain links TRBV30 with TRBJ2-7, with 11 bases identical to TRBD1. Per germline, CDR1 GTSNPN and CDR2 SVGIG (reference sequence). CDR3 length: 14 amino acids. The DNA of the CDR3 is TGTGCCTGGAGTGGGGGACAGGGGGTCGACGAGCGGTACTTC. Translation gives CAWSGGQGVDERYF.

CDR3 DNA: TGCGCCAGCAGCTTGCCCAAGCCCCGGGACGGAAGGGTTAGCACTGAAGCTTTCTTT. Its protein is CASSLPKPRDGRVSTEAFF. The chain joins TRBV5-1 to TRBJ1-1; possibly TRBD1 for D (5 bases). The CDR3 has 19 residues. V shed 1 base and J shed 4 bases, with 26 bases lying between them. Looked up from germline, CDR1 is SGHRS and CDR2 is YFSETQ.

The chain uses TRBV20-1 and TRBJ2-4; D gene ambiguous. Per germline, CDR1 DFQATT and CDR2 SNEGSKA (reference sequence). The V and J ends lost 7 bases and 1 base respectively, with 2 bases between them. The CDR3 totals 10 residues. CDR3 DNA: TGCAGTGTGGCCAAAAACATTCAGTACTTC. It is translated as CSVAKNIQYF.

In this sample, this clone turned up a few times. V gene TRBV7-9 combines with J gene TRBJ1-2; the match to TRBD1 covers 11 bases. The CDR3 sequence is 16 residues long. CDR1 is SEHNR and CDR2 is FQNEAQ in the germline V gene (reference sequence). The V gene end was trimmed by 4 bases and the J gene end by 6 bases; junction bases not matched to a gene: 10. The CDR3 DNA reads TGTGCCAGCAGCTCCAGTGAGGGACAGGGGGTTGATGGCTACACCTTC. Its protein is CASSSSEGQGVDGYTF. Filled out from reference TRBV7-9 and TRBJ1-2, the complete variable domain reads DTGVSQNPRHKITKRGQNVTFRCDPISEHNRLYWYRQTLGQGPEFLTYFQNEAQLEKSRLLSDRFSAERPKGSFSTLEIQRTEQGDSAMYLCASSSSEGQGVDGYTFGSGTRLTVV.

This chain joins TRBV5-1 and TRBJ2-4; 12 bases match TRBD2. The CDR3 sequence is 17 residues long. Germline CDR1 reads SGHRS; CDR2 reads YFSETQ. V dropped 3 bases and J dropped 4; count of bases not matched to a gene: 8. CDR3 sequence reads: CASSSQTSGSGKNIQYF. The DNA for the CDR3 is TGCGCCAGCAGCTCTCAGACTAGCGGGAGCGGAAAAAACATTCAGTACTTC.